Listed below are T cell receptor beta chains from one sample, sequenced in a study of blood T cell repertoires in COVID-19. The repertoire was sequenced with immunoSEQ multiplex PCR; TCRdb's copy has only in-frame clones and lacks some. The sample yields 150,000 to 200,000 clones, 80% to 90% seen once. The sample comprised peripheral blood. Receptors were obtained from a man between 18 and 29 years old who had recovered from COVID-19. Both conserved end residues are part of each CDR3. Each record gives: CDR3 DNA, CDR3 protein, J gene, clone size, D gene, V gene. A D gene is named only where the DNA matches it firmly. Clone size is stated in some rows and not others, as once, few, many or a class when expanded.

CDR3nt: TGTGCCAGCAGCCAAGATAGGGGTTTGGAGACCCAGTACTTC
CDR3aa: CASSQDRGLETQYF
j_gene: TRBJ2-5
abundance: NA
d_gene: NA
v_gene: TRBV4-2

CDR3nt: TGTGCCAGCAGTTACCGCCCAGGGCCCTACGAGCAGTACTTC
CDR3aa: CASSYRPGPYEQYF
j_gene: TRBJ2-7
abundance: NA
d_gene: NA
v_gene: TRBV6-5

CDR3nt: TGTGCCTCCCGCGGTTTGGGAGGCGGGGTGAATGAGCAGTTCTTC
CDR3aa: CASRGLGGGVNEQFF
j_gene: TRBJ2-1
abundance: NA
d_gene: NA
v_gene: TRBV7-2

CDR3nt: TGTGCCAGCAGCCGCACAGAGGGAATGGGGAATGAGCAGTTCTTC
CDR3aa: CASSRTEGMGNEQFF
j_gene: TRBJ2-1
abundance: NA
d_gene: NA
v_gene: TRBV7-2

CDR3nt: TGTGCCAGCAGCTTAGCCCAAGCGGGAGCCGCCGGGGAGCTGTTTTTT
CDR3aa: CASSLAQAGAAGELFF
j_gene: TRBJ2-2
abundance: NA
d_gene: TRBD2
v_gene: TRBV11-2

CDR3nt: TGTGCCGCAAAGGACAGGGTTACCGGGGAGCTGTTTTTT
CDR3aa: CAAKDRVTGELFF
j_gene: TRBJ2-2
abundance: NA
d_gene: TRBD1
v_gene: TRBV2

CDR3nt: TGTGCCTGGAGTGTAGCGGGACCCTACAATGAGCAGTTCTTC
CDR3aa: CAWSVAGPYNEQFF
j_gene: TRBJ2-1
abundance: NA
d_gene: TRBD2
v_gene: TRBV30

CDR3nt: TGTGCCAGCAGCCCTGATACAGGGGGCCAGCATTTT
CDR3aa: CASSPDTGGQHF
j_gene: TRBJ1-5
abundance: NA
d_gene: TRBD1
v_gene: TRBV7-9

CDR3nt: TGTGCCAGCAGCCGTTGGACTAGCGGGAGTCAAGAGACCCAGTACTTC
CDR3aa: CASSRWTSGSQETQYF
j_gene: TRBJ2-5
abundance: NA
d_gene: TRBD2
v_gene: TRBV5-5

CDR3nt: TGTGCCAGCGGACTAGCACTCAACAATGAGCAGTTCTTC
CDR3aa: CASGLALNNEQFF
j_gene: TRBJ2-1
abundance: NA
d_gene: TRBD2
v_gene: TRBV5-4

CDR3nt: TGTGCCTGGGGCGCAGAACAGACCGCGAACACCGGGGAGCTGTTTTTT
CDR3aa: CAWGAEQTANTGELFF
j_gene: TRBJ2-2
abundance: NA
d_gene: NA
v_gene: TRBV30

CDR3nt: TGTGCCAGCAGTTACACGGGACTATCCTACGAGCAGTACTTC
CDR3aa: CASSYTGLSYEQYF
j_gene: TRBJ2-7
abundance: NA
d_gene: TRBD2
v_gene: TRBV6-2/TRBV6-3

CDR3nt: TGTGCCACGTACTCATCAGGCAGGGCAAATCAGCCCCAGCATTTT
CDR3aa: CATYSSGRANQPQHF
j_gene: TRBJ1-5
abundance: NA
d_gene: NA
v_gene: TRBV28

CDR3nt: TGTGCCAGCAGTTACTCGACAGAGTCCTACGAGCAGTACTTC
CDR3aa: CASSYSTESYEQYF
j_gene: TRBJ2-7
abundance: NA
d_gene: NA
v_gene: TRBV6-2/TRBV6-3

CDR3nt: TGCGCCAGCAGTCCCGGGACAGGGTCTAACACCGGGGAGCTGTTTTTT
CDR3aa: CASSPGTGSNTGELFF
j_gene: TRBJ2-2
abundance: NA
d_gene: TRBD1
v_gene: TRBV10-2

CDR3nt: TGTGCCAGCGGACTCCCGATCCGAGCCGGTGGCTACACCTTC
CDR3aa: CASGLPIRAGGYTF
j_gene: TRBJ1-2
abundance: once
d_gene: NA
v_gene: TRBV28

CDR3nt: TGCGTCAGCGGGCAAACAAAAGAGACCCAGTACTTC
CDR3aa: CVSGQTKETQYF
j_gene: TRBJ2-5
abundance: NA
d_gene: NA
v_gene: TRBV30

CDR3nt: TGTGCCAGCAGTTTCGTCCGAGACCAGCTAGGAGGTACCCAGTACTTC
CDR3aa: CASSFVRDQLGGTQYF
j_gene: TRBJ2-5
abundance: once
d_gene: NA
v_gene: TRBV6-6

CDR3nt: TGTGCCTGGAGTGTGGGGGGGGCGCCTGCGAACACTGAAGCTTTCTTT
CDR3aa: CAWSVGGAPANTEAFF
j_gene: TRBJ1-1
abundance: NA
d_gene: NA
v_gene: TRBV30

CDR3nt: TGTGCCACCAGTGATTTGAACAGGGGGCACTCCGGAAACACCATATATTTT
CDR3aa: CATSDLNRGHSGNTIYF
j_gene: TRBJ1-3
abundance: NA
d_gene: TRBD1
v_gene: TRBV24-1

CDR3nt: TGTGCCAGCAGTCGACAGCAAGAGACCCAGTACTTC
CDR3aa: CASSRQQETQYF
j_gene: TRBJ2-5
abundance: NA
d_gene: NA
v_gene: TRBV6-5

CDR3nt: TGTGCCAGCAGGGACACCCCTCCTAAGGCCCAGCATTTT
CDR3aa: CASRDTPPKAQHF
j_gene: TRBJ1-5
abundance: NA
d_gene: NA
v_gene: TRBV2

CDR3nt: TGTGCCATCATGAAGCGTACTAGCGGGAGTGTCACAGATACGCAGTATTTT
CDR3aa: CAIMKRTSGSVTDTQYF
j_gene: TRBJ2-3
abundance: NA
d_gene: TRBD2
v_gene: TRBV10-3

CDR3nt: TGTGCCAGCAGTTGGACTAGCGGGAGGGCAGATACGCAGTATTTT
CDR3aa: CASSWTSGRADTQYF
j_gene: TRBJ2-3
abundance: NA
d_gene: TRBD2
v_gene: TRBV6-5

CDR3nt: TGTGCCAGCAGCCAACACCCGGGGAGAGAGCAGTTCTTC
CDR3aa: CASSQHPGREQFF
j_gene: TRBJ2-1
abundance: NA
d_gene: NA
v_gene: TRBV14

CDR3nt: TGTGCCAGCAGTATGGTTGGAGGGAGGGGTGGGCATGAGCAGTTCTTC
CDR3aa: CASSMVGGRGGHEQFF
j_gene: TRBJ2-1
abundance: NA
d_gene: TRBD2
v_gene: TRBV25-1

CDR3nt: TGTGCCAGTAGTGAGACAGGGGGGCCTTACAATGAGCAGTTCTTC
CDR3aa: CASSETGGPYNEQFF
j_gene: TRBJ2-1
abundance: few
d_gene: TRBD1
v_gene: TRBV19

CDR3nt: TGTGCCAGCAGCTTAGGCGGGCGCGAGCAGTACTTC
CDR3aa: CASSLGGREQYF
j_gene: TRBJ2-7
abundance: few
d_gene: NA
v_gene: TRBV7-9

CDR3nt: TGCAGTGCTCGTGACAGGGTTCAAACCTTC
CDR3aa: CSARDRVQTF
j_gene: TRBJ1-2
abundance: NA
d_gene: TRBD1
v_gene: TRBV20-1

CDR3nt: TGTGCCAGCAGTGATCAATTGGCTCAGCCCCAGCATTTT
CDR3aa: CASSDQLAQPQHF
j_gene: TRBJ1-5
abundance: NA
d_gene: NA
v_gene: TRBV2

CDR3nt: TGTGCCAGCAGTTTTCAGGGCCTCTCCTACGAGCAGTACTTC
CDR3aa: CASSFQGLSYEQYF
j_gene: TRBJ2-7
abundance: NA
d_gene: NA
v_gene: TRBV27

CDR3nt: TGTGCCAGCAGTTTCCGGGGACAGGGGCTAAATCAGCCCCAGCATTTT
CDR3aa: CASSFRGQGLNQPQHF
j_gene: TRBJ1-5
abundance: NA
d_gene: TRBD1
v_gene: TRBV28

CDR3nt: TGTGCCAGCAGCCCCGACCCAGGGGCAGATACGCAGTATTTT
CDR3aa: CASSPDPGADTQYF
j_gene: TRBJ2-3
abundance: NA
d_gene: NA
v_gene: TRBV11-1

CDR3nt: TGCGCCAGCAGCCAAGGGACTAGCGGGAGCGGGATGTACCAAGAGACCCAGTACTTC
CDR3aa: CASSQGTSGSGMYQETQYF
j_gene: TRBJ2-5
abundance: NA
d_gene: TRBD2
v_gene: TRBV4-1

CDR3nt: TGTGCCAGTAGCCCGGACAGGGGGAAGTCTGATACGCAGTATTTT
CDR3aa: CASSPDRGKSDTQYF
j_gene: TRBJ2-3
abundance: NA
d_gene: TRBD1
v_gene: TRBV19

CDR3nt: TGTGCCAGCAGACTAGACAGGAGTTGGACTGAAGCTTTCTTT
CDR3aa: CASRLDRSWTEAFF
j_gene: TRBJ1-1
abundance: NA
d_gene: NA
v_gene: TRBV6-5

CDR3nt: TGTGCCAGCAGCTCGGACCCGACAGGGAACACCGGGGAGCTGTTTTTT
CDR3aa: CASSSDPTGNTGELFF
j_gene: TRBJ2-2
abundance: once
d_gene: NA
v_gene: TRBV11-3

CDR3nt: TGTGCCACCAGAGGACGGACAGGGCACACTGAAGCTTTCTTT
CDR3aa: CATRGRTGHTEAFF
j_gene: TRBJ1-1
abundance: NA
d_gene: TRBD1
v_gene: TRBV24-1

CDR3nt: TGTGCCAGCATGCGGGAGGGACTAGCGGGAGATACGCAGTATTTT
CDR3aa: CASMREGLAGDTQYF
j_gene: TRBJ2-3
abundance: NA
d_gene: TRBD2
v_gene: TRBV7-8

CDR3nt: TGCGCCAGCAGCCAAGCGGACAGCTACAATGAGCAGTTCTTC
CDR3aa: CASSQADSYNEQFF
j_gene: TRBJ2-1
abundance: NA
d_gene: NA
v_gene: TRBV4-1

CDR3nt: TGTGCCAGTAGCACCCTAGCGGCCGGGAACTACGAGCAGTACTTC
CDR3aa: CASSTLAAGNYEQYF
j_gene: TRBJ2-7
abundance: NA
d_gene: TRBD2
v_gene: TRBV19

CDR3nt: TGCGCCAGCAGCTTGGTAGGGAGTGGAGAGACCCAGTACTTC
CDR3aa: CASSLVGSGETQYF
j_gene: TRBJ2-5
abundance: once
d_gene: NA
v_gene: TRBV5-1

CDR3nt: TGCGCCAGCAGGGGACTAGCGGGGCAAATGATCTCCTACAATGAGCAGTTCTTC
CDR3aa: CASRGLAGQMISYNEQFF
j_gene: TRBJ2-1
abundance: NA
d_gene: TRBD2
v_gene: TRBV5-1

CDR3nt: TGTGCCAGCAGCTACTTGGCAGGGGTCGGAAACACCATATATTTT
CDR3aa: CASSYLAGVGNTIYF
j_gene: TRBJ1-3
abundance: NA
d_gene: NA
v_gene: TRBV7-8

CDR3nt: TGCGCCAGCAGCGGTAGCGGGAGGGCCTCTGGGGAGCTGTTTTTT
CDR3aa: CASSGSGRASGELFF
j_gene: TRBJ2-2
abundance: once
d_gene: TRBD2
v_gene: TRBV5-1

CDR3nt: TGCGCCAGCAGCCAGGACGGGGGAACCGGGGAGCTGTTTTTT
CDR3aa: CASSQDGGTGELFF
j_gene: TRBJ2-2
abundance: NA
d_gene: NA
v_gene: TRBV5-1

CDR3nt: TGTGCCAGCAGCTTAGCGGCGGCAGCAAATCAGCCCCAGCATTTT
CDR3aa: CASSLAAAANQPQHF
j_gene: TRBJ1-5
abundance: NA
d_gene: NA
v_gene: TRBV7-2

CDR3nt: TGTGCCAGCAGTGAAGGCAGCGGGAGGGCCGCCGAGACCCAGTACTTC
CDR3aa: CASSEGSGRAAETQYF
j_gene: TRBJ2-5
abundance: NA
d_gene: TRBD2
v_gene: TRBV25-1

CDR3nt: TGTGCCACGACAGGGTCCCCTGGAAACACCATATATTTT
CDR3aa: CATTGSPGNTIYF
j_gene: TRBJ1-3
abundance: NA
d_gene: TRBD1
v_gene: TRBV10-3

CDR3nt: TGTGCCAGCATGAGGGAGCTGCGACAGCCCCAGCATTTT
CDR3aa: CASMRELRQPQHF
j_gene: TRBJ1-5
abundance: once
d_gene: NA
v_gene: TRBV6-5

CDR3nt: TGTGCCAGCAGCGTAGGGTTGGGGGGCTACGAGCAGTACTTC
CDR3aa: CASSVGLGGYEQYF
j_gene: TRBJ2-7
abundance: NA
d_gene: NA
v_gene: TRBV9

CDR3nt: TGTGCCAGCTCAATAAACAGGGCCAATCCGGACCAGCCCCAGCATTTT
CDR3aa: CASSINRANPDQPQHF
j_gene: TRBJ1-5
abundance: NA
d_gene: NA
v_gene: TRBV18

CDR3nt: TGTGCCAGCAGCTTAGCTTCTACCGGGGAGCTGTTTTTT
CDR3aa: CASSLASTGELFF
j_gene: TRBJ2-2
abundance: NA
d_gene: NA
v_gene: TRBV7-6

CDR3nt: TGTGCCAGCAGCCCGGACTATCCAGGCTACGAGCAGTACTTC
CDR3aa: CASSPDYPGYEQYF
j_gene: TRBJ2-7
abundance: NA
d_gene: NA
v_gene: TRBV5-6

CDR3nt: TGTGCCAGCAGCTTACAGCAGGGGGACGAAAAACTGTTTTTT
CDR3aa: CASSLQQGDEKLFF
j_gene: TRBJ1-4
abundance: NA
d_gene: TRBD1
v_gene: TRBV7-9

CDR3nt: TGTGCCAGCAGCGGGGACAGCAACTATGGCTACACCTTC
CDR3aa: CASSGDSNYGYTF
j_gene: TRBJ1-2
abundance: NA
d_gene: TRBD1
v_gene: TRBV9

CDR3nt: TGTGCCAGCAGTTACCCCCGGTCCTCCGGGGGCGAGCAGTACTTC
CDR3aa: CASSYPRSSGGEQYF
j_gene: TRBJ2-7
abundance: NA
d_gene: NA
v_gene: TRBV6-2/TRBV6-3

CDR3nt: TGTGCCAGCAGCTTAGGACTAGCGGAACTTAGCACAGATACGCAGTATTTT
CDR3aa: CASSLGLAELSTDTQYF
j_gene: TRBJ2-3
abundance: NA
d_gene: TRBD2
v_gene: TRBV7-9

CDR3nt: TGTGCCAGTAGTACTCGGGACAGGGGCACTGAAGCTTTCTTT
CDR3aa: CASSTRDRGTEAFF
j_gene: TRBJ1-1
abundance: NA
d_gene: TRBD1
v_gene: TRBV19